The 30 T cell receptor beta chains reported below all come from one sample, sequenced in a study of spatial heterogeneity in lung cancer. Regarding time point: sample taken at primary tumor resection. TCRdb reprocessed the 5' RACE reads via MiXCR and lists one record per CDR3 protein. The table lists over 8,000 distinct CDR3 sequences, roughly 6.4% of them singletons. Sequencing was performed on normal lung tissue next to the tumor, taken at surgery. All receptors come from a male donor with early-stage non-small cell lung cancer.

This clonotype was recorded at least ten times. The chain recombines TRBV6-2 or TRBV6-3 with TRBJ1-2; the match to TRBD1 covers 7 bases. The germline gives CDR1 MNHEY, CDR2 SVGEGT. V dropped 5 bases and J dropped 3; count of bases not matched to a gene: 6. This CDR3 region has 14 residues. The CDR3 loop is CASSDGTADYGYTF. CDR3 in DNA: TGTGCCAGCAGTGATGGGACAGCGGACTATGGCTACACCTTC.

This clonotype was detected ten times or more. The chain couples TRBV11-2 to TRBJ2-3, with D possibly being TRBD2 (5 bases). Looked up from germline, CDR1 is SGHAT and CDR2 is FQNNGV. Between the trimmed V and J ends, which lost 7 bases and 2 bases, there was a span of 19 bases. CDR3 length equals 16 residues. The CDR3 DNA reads TGTGCCAGCACCCCCCCAGCCCTGAGGGCCACAGATACGCAGTATTTT. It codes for CASTPPALRATDTQYF.

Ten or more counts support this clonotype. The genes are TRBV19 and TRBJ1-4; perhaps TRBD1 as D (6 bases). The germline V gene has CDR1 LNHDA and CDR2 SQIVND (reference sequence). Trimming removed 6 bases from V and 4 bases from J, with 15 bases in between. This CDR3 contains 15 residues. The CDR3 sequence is CASSPPRRGNEKLFF. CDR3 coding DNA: TGTGCCAGTAGCCCTCCCCGCAGGGGTAATGAAAAACTGTTTTTT.

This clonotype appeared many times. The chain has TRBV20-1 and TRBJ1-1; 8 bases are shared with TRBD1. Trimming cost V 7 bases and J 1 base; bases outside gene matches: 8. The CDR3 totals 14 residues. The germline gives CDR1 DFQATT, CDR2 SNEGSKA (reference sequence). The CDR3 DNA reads TGCAGTGTCCCAGGGGGGACAGGGAACACTGAAGCTTTCTTT. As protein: CSVPGGTGNTEAFF.

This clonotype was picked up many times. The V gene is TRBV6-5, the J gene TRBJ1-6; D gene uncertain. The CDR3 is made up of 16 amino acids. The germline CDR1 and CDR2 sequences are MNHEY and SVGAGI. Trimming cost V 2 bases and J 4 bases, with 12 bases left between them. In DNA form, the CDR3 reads TGTGCCAGCAGTTACGGACGCAAGCCGTATAATTCACCCCTCCACTTT. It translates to CASSYGRKPYNSPLHF.

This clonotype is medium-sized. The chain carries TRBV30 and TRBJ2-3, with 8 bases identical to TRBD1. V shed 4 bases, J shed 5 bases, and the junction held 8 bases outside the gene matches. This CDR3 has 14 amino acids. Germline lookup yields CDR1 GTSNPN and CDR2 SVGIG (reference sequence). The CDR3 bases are TGTGCCTGGAAGAGGGCAGGGGGCATAGATACGCAGTATTTT. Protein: CAWKRAGGIDTQYF.

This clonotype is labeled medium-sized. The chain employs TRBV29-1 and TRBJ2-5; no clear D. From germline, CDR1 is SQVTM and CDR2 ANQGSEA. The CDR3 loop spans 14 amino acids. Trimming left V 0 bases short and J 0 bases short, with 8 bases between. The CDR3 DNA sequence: TGCAGCGTTGAAGACCGGGTCTACCAAGAGACCCAGTACTTC. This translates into CSVEDRVYQETQYF.

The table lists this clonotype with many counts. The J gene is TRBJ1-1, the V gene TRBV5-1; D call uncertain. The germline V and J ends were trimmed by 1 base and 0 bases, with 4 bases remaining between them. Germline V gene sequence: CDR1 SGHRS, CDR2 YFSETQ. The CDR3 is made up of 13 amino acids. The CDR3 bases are TGCGCCAGCAGCTTGAGGATGAACACTGAAGCTTTCTTT. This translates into CASSLRMNTEAFF.

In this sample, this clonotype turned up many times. The CDR3 region is CASGQGANYEQYF. For the CDR3, the DNA is TGTGCCAGCGGACAGGGGGCGAACTACGAGCAGTACTTC. The chain joins TRBV10-3 to TRBJ2-7, with 11 positions matching TRBD1. Germline V lookup: CDR1 ENHRY, CDR2 SYGVKD. With V trimmed by 10 bases and J by 3 bases, 5 bases remained unmatched. This CDR3 spans 13 amino acids.

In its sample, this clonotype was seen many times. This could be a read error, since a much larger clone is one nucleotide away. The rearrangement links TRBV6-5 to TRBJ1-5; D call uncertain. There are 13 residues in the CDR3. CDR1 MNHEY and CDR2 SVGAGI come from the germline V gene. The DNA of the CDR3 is TGTGTCCGGGCGGTCAATAGCAATCAGCCCCAGCATTTT. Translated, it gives CVRAVNSNQPQHF.

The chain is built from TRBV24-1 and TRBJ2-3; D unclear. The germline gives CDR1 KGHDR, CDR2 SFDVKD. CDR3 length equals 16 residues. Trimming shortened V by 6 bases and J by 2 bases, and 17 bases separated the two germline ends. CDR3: CATSWVGRSVTDTQYF. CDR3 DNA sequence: TGTGCCACCAGTTGGGTCGGCAGGAGCGTCACAGATACGCAGTATTTT.

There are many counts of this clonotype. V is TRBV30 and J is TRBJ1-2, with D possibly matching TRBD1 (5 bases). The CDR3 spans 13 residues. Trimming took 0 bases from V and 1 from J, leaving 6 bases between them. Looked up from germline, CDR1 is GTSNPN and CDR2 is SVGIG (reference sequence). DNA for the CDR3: TGTGCCTGGAGTGTTGACAGTAACTATGGCTACACCTTC. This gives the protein CAWSVDSNYGYTF. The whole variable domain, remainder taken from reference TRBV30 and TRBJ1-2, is SQTIHQWPATLVQPVGSPLSLECTVEGTSNPNLYWYRQAAGRGLQLLFYSVGIGQISSEVPQNLSASRPQDRQFILSSKKLLLSDSGFYLCAWSVDSNYGYTFGSGTRLTVV.

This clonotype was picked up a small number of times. Written as DNA, the CDR3 is TGCGCCAGCAGCTTGACGGCAAACACCGGGGAGCTGTTTTTT. Translated, it gives CASSLTANTGELFF. The genes are TRBV5-1 and TRBJ2-2, with D unresolved. Looked up from germline, CDR1 is SGHRS and CDR2 is YFSETQ. The length of the CDR3 is 14 residues. With 1 base removed from V and 2 bases from J, the gap between germline ends came to 6 bases.

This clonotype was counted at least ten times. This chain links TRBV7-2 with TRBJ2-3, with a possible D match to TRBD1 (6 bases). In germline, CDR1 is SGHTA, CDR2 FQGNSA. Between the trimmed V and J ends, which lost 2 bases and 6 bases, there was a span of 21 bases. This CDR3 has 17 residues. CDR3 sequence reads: CASSLQGTGALYDTQYF. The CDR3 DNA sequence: TGTGCCAGCAGCTTACAGGGGACCGGTGCATTATACGATACGCAGTATTTT.

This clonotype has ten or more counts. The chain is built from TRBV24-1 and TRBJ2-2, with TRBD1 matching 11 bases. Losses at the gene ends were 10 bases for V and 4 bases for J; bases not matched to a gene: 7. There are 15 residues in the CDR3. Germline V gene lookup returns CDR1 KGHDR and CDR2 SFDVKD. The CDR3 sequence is CATGTGGESTGELFF. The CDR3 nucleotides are TGTGCCACTGGGACAGGGGGAGAATCCACCGGGGAGCTGTTTTTT.

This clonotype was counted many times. The CDR3 sequence: CASRTGVAGNQPQHF. CDR3 bases: TGTGCCAGTAGAACAGGGGTTGCGGGCAATCAGCCCCAGCATTTT. The rearrangement uses TRBV19 and TRBJ1-5; TRBD1 matches at 7 bases. CDR1 LNHDA and CDR2 SQIVND come from the germline V gene (reference sequence). The junction had 7 bases not matched to a gene; V was cut back by 6 bases and J by 2 bases. The CDR3 sequence is 15 residues long. Together with reference TRBV19 and TRBJ1-5, the CDR3 gives the full variable domain: DGGITQSPKYLFRKEGQNVTLSCEQNLNHDAMYWYRQDPGQGLRLIYYSQIVNDFQKGDIAEGYSVSREKKESFPLTVTSAQKNPTAFYLCASRTGVAGNQPQHFGDGTRLSIL.

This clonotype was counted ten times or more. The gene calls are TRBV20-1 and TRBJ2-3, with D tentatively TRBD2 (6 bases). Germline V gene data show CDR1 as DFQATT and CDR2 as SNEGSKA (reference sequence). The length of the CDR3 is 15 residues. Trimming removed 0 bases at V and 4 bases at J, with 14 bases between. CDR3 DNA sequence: TGCAGTGCTAGAGATTTGACGGGAGTTTCAGATACGCAGTATTTT. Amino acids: CSARDLTGVSDTQYF.

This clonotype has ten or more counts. The CDR3 sequence is CASGPETQYF. In DNA form, the CDR3 reads TGTGCCAGCGGCCCAGAGACCCAGTACTTC. The gene calls are TRBV11-2 and TRBJ2-5; D unresolved. V lost 8 bases and J 4 bases, leaving 5 bases between the germline ends. Germline CDR1 and CDR2: SGHAT and FQNNGV. The CDR3 contains 10 residues.

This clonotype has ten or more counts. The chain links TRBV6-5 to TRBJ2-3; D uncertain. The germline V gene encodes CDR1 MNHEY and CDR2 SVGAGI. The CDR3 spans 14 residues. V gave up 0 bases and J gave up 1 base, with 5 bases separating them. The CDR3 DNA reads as TGTGCCAGCAGTTACTCAAGGGGCACAGATACGCAGTATTTT. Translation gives CASSYSRGTDTQYF.

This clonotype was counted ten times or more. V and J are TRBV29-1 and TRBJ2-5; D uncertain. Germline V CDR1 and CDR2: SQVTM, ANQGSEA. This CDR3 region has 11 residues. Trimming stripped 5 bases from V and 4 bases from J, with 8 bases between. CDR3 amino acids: CSVIGPETQYF. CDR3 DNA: TGCAGCGTTATTGGGCCAGAGACCCAGTACTTC.

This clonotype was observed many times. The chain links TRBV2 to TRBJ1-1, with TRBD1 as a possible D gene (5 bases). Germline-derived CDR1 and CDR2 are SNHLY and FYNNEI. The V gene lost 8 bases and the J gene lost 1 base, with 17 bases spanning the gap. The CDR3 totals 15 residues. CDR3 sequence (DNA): TGTGCCAGCTTTCCTCTAACGGGGCCGAACACTGAAGCTTTCTTT. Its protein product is CASFPLTGPNTEAFF. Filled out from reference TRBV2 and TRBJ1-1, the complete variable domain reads EPEVTQTPSHQVTQMGQEVILRCVPISNHLYFYWYRQILGQKVEFLVSFYNNEISEKSEIFDDQFSVERPDGSNFTLKIRSTKLEDSAMYFCASFPLTGPNTEAFFGQGTRLTVV.

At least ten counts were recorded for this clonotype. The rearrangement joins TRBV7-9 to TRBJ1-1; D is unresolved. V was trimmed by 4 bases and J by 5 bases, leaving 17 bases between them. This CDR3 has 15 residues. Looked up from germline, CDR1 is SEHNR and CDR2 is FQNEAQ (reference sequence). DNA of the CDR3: TGTGCCAGCAGCTCTCCGATGGGGAGAGGTACTGAAGCTTTCTTT. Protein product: CASSSPMGRGTEAFF. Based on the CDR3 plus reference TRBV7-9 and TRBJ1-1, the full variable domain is DTGVSQNPRHKITKRGQNVTFRCDPISEHNRLYWYRQTLGQGPEFLTYFQNEAQLEKSRLLSDRFSAERPKGSFSTLEIQRTEQGDSAMYLCASSSPMGRGTEAFFGQGTRLTVV.

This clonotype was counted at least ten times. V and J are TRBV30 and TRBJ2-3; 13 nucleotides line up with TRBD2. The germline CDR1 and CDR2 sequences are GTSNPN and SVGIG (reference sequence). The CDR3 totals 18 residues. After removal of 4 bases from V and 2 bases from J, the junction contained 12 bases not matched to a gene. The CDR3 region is CAWNGLAGAGSYTDTQYF. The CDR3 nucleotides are TGTGCCTGGAACGGACTAGCGGGGGCCGGGTCCTACACAGATACGCAGTATTTT.

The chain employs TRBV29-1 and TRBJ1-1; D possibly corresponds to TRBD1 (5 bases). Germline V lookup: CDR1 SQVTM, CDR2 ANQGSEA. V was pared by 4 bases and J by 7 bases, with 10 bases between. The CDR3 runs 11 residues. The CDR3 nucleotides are TGCAGCGTTGTATTCGGGGGTGAAGCTTTCTTT. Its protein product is CSVVFGGEAFF.

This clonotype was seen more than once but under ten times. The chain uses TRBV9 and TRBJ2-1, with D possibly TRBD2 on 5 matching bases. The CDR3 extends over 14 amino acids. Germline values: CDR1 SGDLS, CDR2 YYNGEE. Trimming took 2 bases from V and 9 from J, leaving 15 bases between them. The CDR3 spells CASSVRTSEGEQFF. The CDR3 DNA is TGTGCCAGCAGCGTTAGGACCTCAGAGGGTGAGCAGTTCTTC.

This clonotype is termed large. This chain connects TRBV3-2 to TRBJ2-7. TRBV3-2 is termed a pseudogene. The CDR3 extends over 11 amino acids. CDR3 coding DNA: TGTGCCAGCAGCGGTCTTTACGAGCAGTACTTC. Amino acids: CASSGLYEQYF.

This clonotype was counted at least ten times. The CDR3 region is CASSHRAAAQYF. CDR3 coding DNA: TGTGCCAGCAGCCATCGAGCCGCGGCCCAGTACTTC. V and J are TRBV7-2 and TRBJ2-5, with no clear D. Germline CDR1 SGHTA, CDR2 FQGNSA. The CDR3 spans 12 residues. V lost 5 bases and J lost 9, with 13 bases in between.

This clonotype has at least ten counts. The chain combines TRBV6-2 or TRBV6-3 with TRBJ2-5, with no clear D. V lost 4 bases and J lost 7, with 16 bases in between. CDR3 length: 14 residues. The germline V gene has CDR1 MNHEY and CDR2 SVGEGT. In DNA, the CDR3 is TGTGCCAGCAGTTTGGCGACGTATAAGAGGACCCAGTACTTC. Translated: CASSLATYKRTQYF.

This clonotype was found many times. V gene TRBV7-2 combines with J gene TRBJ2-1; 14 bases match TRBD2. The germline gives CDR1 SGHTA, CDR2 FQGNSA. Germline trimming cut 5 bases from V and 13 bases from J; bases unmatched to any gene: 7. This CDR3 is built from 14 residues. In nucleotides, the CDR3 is TGTGCCAGCAGCCCCCTGACTAGCGGGAGGGCCCAGTTCTTC. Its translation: CASSPLTSGRAQFF. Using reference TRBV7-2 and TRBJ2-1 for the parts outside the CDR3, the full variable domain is GAGVSQSPSNKVTEKGKDVELRCDPISGHTALYWYRQSLGQGLEFLIYFQGNSAPDKSGLPSDRFSAERTGGSVSTLTIQRTQQEDSAVYLCASSPLTSGRAQFFGPGTRLTVL.

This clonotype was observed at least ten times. CDR3 amino acids: CASAGRAGDTQYF. Here the CDR3 DNA reads TGTGCCAGCGCCGGGAGGGCGGGAGATACGCAGTATTTT. V and J are TRBV5-4 and TRBJ2-3; 8 bases map to TRBD2. The trim removed 7 bases at V and 5 bases at J, leaving 6 bases unmatched. Germline lookup yields CDR1 SGHNT and CDR2 YYREEE (reference sequence). The CDR3 length is 13 residues.